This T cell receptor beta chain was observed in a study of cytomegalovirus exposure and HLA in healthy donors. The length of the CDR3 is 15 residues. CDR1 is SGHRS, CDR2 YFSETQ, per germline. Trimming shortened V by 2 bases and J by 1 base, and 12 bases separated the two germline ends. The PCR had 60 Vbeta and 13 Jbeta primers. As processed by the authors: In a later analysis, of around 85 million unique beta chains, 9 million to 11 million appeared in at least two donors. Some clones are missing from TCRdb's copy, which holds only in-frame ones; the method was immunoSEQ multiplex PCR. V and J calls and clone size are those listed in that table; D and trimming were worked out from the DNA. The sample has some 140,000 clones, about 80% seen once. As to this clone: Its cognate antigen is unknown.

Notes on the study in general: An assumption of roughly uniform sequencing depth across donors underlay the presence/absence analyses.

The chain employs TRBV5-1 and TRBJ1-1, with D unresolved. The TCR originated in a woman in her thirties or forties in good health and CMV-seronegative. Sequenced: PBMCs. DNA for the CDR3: TGCGCCAGCAGCTTCTCACAGAAACCGAACACTGAAGCTTTCTTT. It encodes CASSFSQKPNTEAFF.